The 9 T cell receptor beta chains listed next were all sequenced from one sample in a study of spatial heterogeneity in lung cancer (dated by TCRdb to between 2019 and 2020). Points the paper makes about the study in general: A correlation was observed between the number of expanded intratumoral alpha and beta TCRs and the tumor nonsynonymous mutation count.

The time point label here, explained by the study, means: sample taken at primary tumor resection. Their antigen targets remain unknown. Libraries were made using 5' RACE. The reads were generated on a NextSeq 500. TCRdb trimmed the raw reads at Q25, called clones with MiXCR and kept productive beta chains. Rows matching on CDR3 protein sequence are summarized as one entry with the most common DNA and genes. The sample table holds about 29,000 distinct CDR3 sequences, of which under 8.5% were seen once. The ten largest clones add up to approximately 24% of the sample. The sequences come from lung tumor tissue, collected at surgery. These receptor sequences come from a male donor with early-stage non-small cell lung cancer.

This clonotype was detected ten times or more. This chain uses TRBV20-1 with TRBJ2-1; D unclear. CDR3 length equals 12 residues. Per germline, CDR1 DFQATT and CDR2 SNEGSKA (reference sequence). DNA of the CDR3: TGCAGATCTGGACCCTCCGGCAATGAGCAGTTCTTC. Translating gives CRSGPSGNEQFF.

The chain couples TRBV5-1 to TRBJ1-4, with TRBD1 identical over 8 bases. Germline trimming cut 4 bases from V and 3 bases from J; bases unmatched to any gene: 8. CDR3 length: 16 residues. CDR1 and CDR2 (germline): SGHRS, YFSETQ. The CDR3 loop reads CASSRQGMLANEKLFF. The CDR3 DNA reads TGCGCCAGCAGCCGACAGGGGATGTTGGCTAATGAAAAACTGTTTTTT.

This clonotype was observed at least ten times. The V gene is TRBV6-5, the J gene TRBJ2-6, with 9 positions matching TRBD1. J was trimmed by 1 base and V by 4 bases; bases with no gene match: 8. The CDR3 is 18 amino acids. The germline CDR1 and CDR2 sequences are MNHEY and SVGAGI. CDR3 sequence (DNA): TGTGCCAGCAGTTTACAGGGGGCGCCTCTGTCTGGGGCCAACGTCCTGACTTTC. The encoded protein is CASSLQGAPLSGANVLTF.

This clonotype was seen a few times. V and J are TRBV7-9 and TRBJ1-4; D gene uncertain. In germline, CDR1 is SEHNR, CDR2 FQNEAQ (reference sequence). CDR3 length equals 15 residues. The V gene lost 3 bases and the J gene lost 0 bases, with 8 bases spanning the gap. CDR3 sequence: CASSLEGSTNEKLFF. The CDR3 DNA follows: TGTGCCAGCAGCTTGGAGGGATCAACTAATGAAAAACTGTTTTTT.

The table lists this clonotype with many counts. The chain is built from TRBV6-2 or TRBV6-3 and TRBJ2-1, with 9 bases matching TRBD1. V lost 2 bases and J lost 3; bases outside the gene matches: 2. CDR1 and CDR2 from the germline V gene are MNHEY and SVGEGT. CDR3 length: 15 amino acids. The CDR3 spells CASSYRQGGYNEQFF. The CDR3 region has the DNA TGTGCCAGCAGTTACCGACAGGGGGGCTACAATGAGCAGTTCTTC.

This clonotype was observed at least ten times. The chain combines TRBV6-2 or TRBV6-3 with TRBJ2-3; 8 nucleotides line up with TRBD2. CDR1 MNHEY and CDR2 SVGEGT come from the germline V gene. The CDR3 is 14 residues long. Unmatched junction bases numbered 4, after V lost 4 bases and J lost 4 bases. The CDR3 region is CASSSGTSADTQYF. CDR3 sequence (DNA): TGTGCCAGCAGTTCCGGGACTAGTGCAGATACGCAGTATTTT.

This clonotype was counted at least ten times. The chain links TRBV25-1 to TRBJ2-3; D unclear. This CDR3 has 13 amino acids. V was cut by 5 bases and J by 3 bases, with 9 bases left in between. Germline lookup yields CDR1 MGHDK and CDR2 SYGVNS. CDR3 amino acids: CASSSLYTDTQYF. CDR3 DNA: TGTGCCAGCAGTAGTCTCTATACAGATACGCAGTATTTT. The complete variable domain, with remaining parts taken from reference TRBV25-1 and TRBJ2-3, reads EADIYQTPRYLVIGTGKKITLECSQTMGHDKMYWYQQDPGMELHLIHYSYGVNSTEKGDLSSESTVSRIRTEHFPLTLESARPSHTSQYLCASSSLYTDTQYFGPGTRLTVL.

This clonotype has ten or more counts. The chain recombines TRBV11-1 with TRBJ2-1; TRBD2 agrees at 13 bases. Germline trimming cut 3 bases from V and 1 base from J; bases unmatched to any gene: 6. Germline loops: CDR1 SGHAT, CDR2 FQDESV (reference sequence). CDR3 length: 18 amino acids. CDR3 region: CASSFRLAGGGSYNEQFF. The CDR3 DNA is TGTGCCAGCAGCTTCCGACTAGCGGGGGGCGGGTCCTACAATGAGCAGTTCTTC.

This chain connects TRBV6-2 or TRBV6-3 to TRBJ2-1; 9 nucleotides agree with TRBD2. Germline values: CDR1 MNHEY, CDR2 SVGEGT. There are 15 residues in the CDR3. Trimming took 4 bases from V and 4 from J; bases not matched to a gene: 5. The CDR3 bases are TGTGCCAGCAGTTCGAAGGGACTAGCTTACAATGAGCAGTTCTTC. Translated: CASSSKGLAYNEQFF.